This T cell receptor (beta chain) was captured in a study of CD8+CD57+ T cells in acquired aplastic anemia. Genomic DNA was employed as the template in profiling TCR beta VDJ and CDR3. TCRdb fed the reads into MiXCR, producing one record per CDR3 protein. Of some 140,000 distinct CDR3 sequences listed, just over 50% are singletons. Germline V gives CDR1 LGHNA, CDR2 YNFKEQ. The CDR3 contains 16 residues. V was cut by 4 bases and J by 1 base, with 14 bases left in between. This clonotype was found many times. In patients chosen for sequencing, flow cytometry had shown CD8+CD57+ cell expansion. The TCR sequence derives from a human donor with aplastic anemia. This sequence joins TRBV4-2 and TRBJ1-3; possible D gene TRBD1, 5 bases. Sequenced input: sorted CD4+, CD8+, or CD8+CD57+ T cells (not recorded which) from PBMCs. The CDR3 sequence is CASSLPTDGSGNTIYF. CDR3 DNA: TGTGCCAGCAGCCTGCCGACAGATGGTTCTGGAAACACCATATATTTT.